Listed below are T cell receptor beta chains from one sample, sequenced in a study of T cell repertoires in cytomegalovirus infection. TCRdb redid the calling of the reads with MiXCR, one entry per CDR3 protein. In the table there are roughly 230,000 distinct CDR3 sequences, 17% of which are singletons. The material sequenced was CD8+ T cells from PBMCs. These TCRs come from a human donor in good health (CMV status not recorded). Some clones in this sample may be carry-over from other donors' samples. Both conserved end residues are part of each CDR3.

cdr3_aa,cdr3_length,v_call,j_call
CASSFVPESTDTQYF,15,TRBV11-2,TRBJ2-3
CASTPQWGTVQPQHF,15,TRBV19,TRBJ1-5
CASSLTRESYNEQFF,15,TRBV27,TRBJ2-1
CSVERGGRGPTDTQYF,16,TRBV29-1,TRBJ2-3
CASKDRRNTEAFF,13,TRBV19,TRBJ1-1
CASPKTGSNTGELFF,15,TRBV18,TRBJ2-2
CASSPMTVANAGELFF,16,TRBV19,TRBJ2-2
CASSVVGSYTEAFF,14,TRBV9,TRBJ1-1
CASSTWTDNEKLFF,14,TRBV7-9,TRBJ1-4
CSARDLLRPGTSSFYEQYF,19,TRBV20-1,TRBJ2-7
CASSYMASGDYEQYF,15,TRBV6-2/TRBV6-3,TRBJ2-7
CASSPDEGYPEAFF,14,TRBV7-9,TRBJ1-1
CSATMAVVLGQGNSPLHF,18,TRBV20-1,TRBJ1-6
CASSTGGNNSHLHF,14,TRBV7-6,TRBJ1-6
CASSLDRSNEKLFF,14,TRBV7-9,TRBJ1-4
CASSAYQGYNEQFF,14,TRBV7-2,TRBJ2-1
CASSFRQAANYGYTF,15,TRBV28,TRBJ1-2
CASSLHRGGLQETQYF,16,TRBV11-1,TRBJ2-5
CASSRGQGEAFF,12,TRBV27,TRBJ1-1
CASSFGTGSYEQYF,14,TRBV12-3/TRBV12-4,TRBJ2-7
CASSLAGLLSNQPQHF,16,TRBV12-3/TRBV12-4,TRBJ1-5
CASSLGETRFSTEAFF,16,TRBV11-2,TRBJ1-1
CASSRAGAEETQYF,14,TRBV7-9,TRBJ2-5
CASSPTGAYNEQFF,14,TRBV7-6,TRBJ2-1
CASSEVGGDYGYTF,14,TRBV7-2,TRBJ1-2
CASSMTGLLVATDTQYF,17,TRBV28,TRBJ2-3
CASSFLSRGPQSDTQYF,17,TRBV11-2,TRBJ2-3
CSTGRAGGHNEQFF,14,TRBV29-1,TRBJ2-1
CASSQEHHGDIQYF,14,TRBV4-1,TRBJ2-4
CASSQHHPRDRGAYEQYF,18,TRBV12-3/TRBV12-4,TRBJ2-7
CASSDSGLAEETQYF,15,TRBV2,TRBJ2-5
CASSLVDGIQETQYF,15,TRBV7-6,TRBJ2-5
CASGLYENTGELFF,14,TRBV7-6,TRBJ2-2
CASSPSMGTQETQYF,15,TRBV4-1,TRBJ2-5
CASSLGTAGILYQETQYF,18,TRBV11-2,TRBJ2-5
CSASIGGSYEQYF,13,TRBV20-1,TRBJ2-7
CASSFVDREYEQYF,14,TRBV5-1,TRBJ2-7
CASSYSRVGEQYF,13,TRBV6-5,TRBJ2-7
CASSLSRGGWEKLFF,15,TRBV27,TRBJ1-4
CASRPPWGGQAGELFF,16,TRBV28,TRBJ2-2
CASSASLGTEAFF,13,TRBV25-1,TRBJ1-1
CASSFSGGVKEQYF,14,TRBV5-5,TRBJ2-7
CASSLRAHEQFF,12,TRBV7-2,TRBJ2-1
CASSPRGVFDNEQFF,15,TRBV5-1,TRBJ2-1
CASSFWDRVYEQYF,14,TRBV6-6,TRBJ2-7